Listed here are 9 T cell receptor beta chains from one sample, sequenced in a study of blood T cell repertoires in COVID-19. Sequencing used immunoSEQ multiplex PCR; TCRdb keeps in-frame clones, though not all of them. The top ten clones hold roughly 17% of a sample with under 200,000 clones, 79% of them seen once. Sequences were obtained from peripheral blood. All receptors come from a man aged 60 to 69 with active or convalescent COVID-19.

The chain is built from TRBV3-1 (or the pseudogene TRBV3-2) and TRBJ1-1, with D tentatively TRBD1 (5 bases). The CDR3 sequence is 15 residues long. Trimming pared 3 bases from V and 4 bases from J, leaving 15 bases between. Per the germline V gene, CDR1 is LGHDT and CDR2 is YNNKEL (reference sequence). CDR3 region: CASSHPYGGSTEAFF. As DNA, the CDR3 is TGTGCCAGCAGCCATCCGTACGGGGGGTCCACTGAAGCTTTCTTT.

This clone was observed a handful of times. CDR3 residues: CAISESRGMNTEAFF. In nucleotides, the CDR3 is TGTGCCATCAGTGAGTCTCGGGGGATGAACACTGAAGCTTTCTTT. This chain connects TRBV10-3 to TRBJ1-1; TRBD1 is a possible D gene (5 bases). This CDR3 region has 15 residues. CDR1 ENHRY and CDR2 SYGVKD come from the germline V gene. V was pared by 0 bases and J by 0 bases, with 8 bases between.

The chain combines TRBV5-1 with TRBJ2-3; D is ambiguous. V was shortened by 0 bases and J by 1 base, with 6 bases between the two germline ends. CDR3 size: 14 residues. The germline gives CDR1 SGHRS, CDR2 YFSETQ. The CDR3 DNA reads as TGCGCCAGCAGCTTGGGGGCAGGCACAGATACGCAGTATTTT. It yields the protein CASSLGAGTDTQYF.

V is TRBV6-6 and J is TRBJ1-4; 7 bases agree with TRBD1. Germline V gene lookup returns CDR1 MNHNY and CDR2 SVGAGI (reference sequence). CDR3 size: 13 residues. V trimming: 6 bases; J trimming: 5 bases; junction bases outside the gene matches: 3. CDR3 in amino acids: CASSGQENEKLFF. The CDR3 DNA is TGTGCCAGCAGCGGACAGGAAAATGAAAAACTGTTTTTT.

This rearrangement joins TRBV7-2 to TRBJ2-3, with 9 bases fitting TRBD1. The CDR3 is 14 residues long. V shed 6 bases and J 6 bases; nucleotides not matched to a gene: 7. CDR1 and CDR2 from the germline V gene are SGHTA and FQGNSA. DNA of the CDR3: TGTGCCAGCAGGGGACAGGGTTCTTCCGATACGCAGTATTTT. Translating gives CASRGQGSSDTQYF.

CDR3 in DNA: TGTGCCAGTAGTTCTATCGGGGGGGAAGAGACCCAGTACTTC. Protein: CASSSIGGEETQYF. The chain joins TRBV19 to TRBJ2-5, with TRBD2 matching 8 bases. The V gene's germline CDR1 is LNHDA and CDR2 SQIVND (reference sequence). V lost 5 bases to trimming and J lost 3 bases; unmatched junction nucleotides: 5. The CDR3 spans 14 residues.

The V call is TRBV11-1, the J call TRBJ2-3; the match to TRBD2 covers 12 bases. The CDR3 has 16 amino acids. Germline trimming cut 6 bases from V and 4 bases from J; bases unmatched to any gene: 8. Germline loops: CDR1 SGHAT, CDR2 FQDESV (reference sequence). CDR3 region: CASSPTTSGSADTQYF. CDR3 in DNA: TGTGCCAGCAGTCCCACGACTAGCGGGAGTGCAGATACGCAGTATTTT.

CDR3: CASSFLAGGQTQYF. CDR3 nucleotides: TGTGCCAGCAGCTTCCTAGCGGGAGGCCAGACCCAGTACTTC. V usage is TRBV7-9 and J usage is TRBJ2-5, with 11 bases identical to TRBD2. V shed 3 bases, J shed 6 bases, and the junction held 3 bases outside the gene matches. There are 14 residues in the CDR3. CDR1 and CDR2 (germline): SEHNR, FQNEAQ (reference sequence).

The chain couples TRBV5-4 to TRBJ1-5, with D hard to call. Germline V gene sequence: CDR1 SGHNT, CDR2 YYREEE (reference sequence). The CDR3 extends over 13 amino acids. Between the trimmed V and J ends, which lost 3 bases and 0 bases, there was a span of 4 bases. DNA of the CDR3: TGTGCCAGCAGCTCCGGTAGCAATCAGCCCCAGCATTTT. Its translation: CASSSGSNQPQHF. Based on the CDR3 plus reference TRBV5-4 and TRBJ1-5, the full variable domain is ETGVTQSPTHLIKTRGQQVTLRCSSQSGHNTVSWYQQALGQGPQFIFQYYREEENGRGNFPPRFSGLQFPNYSSELNVNALELDDSALYLCASSSGSNQPQHFGDGTRLSIL.